The present entry profiles one T cell receptor (beta chain) with its context. This record belongs to a study of blood T cell repertoires in COVID-19. In the study overall: The United States, Italy and Spain supplied acute and convalescent COVID-19 samples.

The repertoire was sequenced with immunoSEQ multiplex PCR; TCRdb's copy has only in-frame clones and lacks some. Among tens of thousands of clones, about 80% were seen once, and the ten largest hold approximately 40%. This TCR was sampled from a man older than 75 with acute or convalescent COVID-19. The source material was peripheral blood.

CDR3 bases: TGTGCCAGCAGACCCTCGGAGAGTGAGCAGTTCTTC. It codes for CASRPSESEQFF. The gene calls are TRBV6-6 and TRBJ2-1; no clear D gene. Germline values: CDR1 MNHNY, CDR2 SVGAGI (reference sequence). This CDR3 contains 12 residues. Trimming took 6 bases from V and 9 from J, leaving 12 bases between them.